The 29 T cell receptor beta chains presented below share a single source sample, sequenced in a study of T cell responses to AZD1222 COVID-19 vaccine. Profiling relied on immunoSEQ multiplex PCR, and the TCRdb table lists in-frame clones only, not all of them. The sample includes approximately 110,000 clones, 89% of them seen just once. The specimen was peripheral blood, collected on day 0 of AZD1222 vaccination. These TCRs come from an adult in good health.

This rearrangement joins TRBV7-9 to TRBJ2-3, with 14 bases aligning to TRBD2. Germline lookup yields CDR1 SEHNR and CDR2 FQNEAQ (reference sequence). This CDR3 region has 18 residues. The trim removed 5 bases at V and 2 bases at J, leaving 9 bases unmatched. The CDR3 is CASSLGLAGGRLTDTQYF. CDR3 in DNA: TGTGCCAGCAGCCTTGGACTAGCGGGAGGACGACTCACAGATACGCAGTATTTT. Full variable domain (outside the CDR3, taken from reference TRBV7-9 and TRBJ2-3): DTGVSQNPRHKITKRGQNVTFRCDPISEHNRLYWYRQTLGQGPEFLTYFQNEAQLEKSRLLSDRFSAERPKGSFSTLEIQRTEQGDSAMYLCASSLGLAGGRLTDTQYFGPGTRLTVL.

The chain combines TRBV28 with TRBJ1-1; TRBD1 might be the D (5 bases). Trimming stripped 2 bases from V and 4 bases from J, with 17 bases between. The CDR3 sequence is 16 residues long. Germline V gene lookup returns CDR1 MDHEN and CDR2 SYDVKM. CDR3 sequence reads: CASSLRRLPGGTEAFF. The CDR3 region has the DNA TGTGCCAGCAGTTTAAGGCGGCTCCCGGGGGGCACTGAAGCTTTCTTT. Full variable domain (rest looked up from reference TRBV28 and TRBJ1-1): DVKVTQSSRYLVKRTGEKVFLECVQDMDHENMFWYRQDPGLGLRLIYFSYDVKMKEKGDIPEGYSVSREKKERFSLILESASTNQTSMYLCASSLRRLPGGTEAFFGQGTRLTVV.

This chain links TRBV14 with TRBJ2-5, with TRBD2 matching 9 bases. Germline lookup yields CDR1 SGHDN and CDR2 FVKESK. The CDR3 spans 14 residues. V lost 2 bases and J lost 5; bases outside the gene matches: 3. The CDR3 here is CASSQTTSGETQYF. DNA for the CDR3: TGTGCCAGCAGCCAAACGACTAGCGGCGAGACCCAGTACTTC.

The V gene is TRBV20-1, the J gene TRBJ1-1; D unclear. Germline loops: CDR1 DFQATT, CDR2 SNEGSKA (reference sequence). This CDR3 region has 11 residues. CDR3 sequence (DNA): TGCAGAAAAACCGGGAACACTGAAGCTTTCTTT. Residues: CRKTGNTEAFF.

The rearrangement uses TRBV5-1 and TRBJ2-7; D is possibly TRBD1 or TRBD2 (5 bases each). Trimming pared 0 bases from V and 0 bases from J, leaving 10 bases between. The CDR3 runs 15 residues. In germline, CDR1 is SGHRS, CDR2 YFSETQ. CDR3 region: CASSLVAGSSYEQYF. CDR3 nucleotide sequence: TGCGCCAGCAGCTTGGTCGCAGGGAGCTCCTACGAGCAGTACTTC.

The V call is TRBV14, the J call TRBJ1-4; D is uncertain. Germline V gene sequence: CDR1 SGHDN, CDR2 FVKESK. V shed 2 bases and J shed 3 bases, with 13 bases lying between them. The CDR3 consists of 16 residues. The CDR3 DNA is TGTGCCAGCAGCCAACGGACTCCTGGGGCTAATGAAAAACTGTTTTTT. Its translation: CASSQRTPGANEKLFF.

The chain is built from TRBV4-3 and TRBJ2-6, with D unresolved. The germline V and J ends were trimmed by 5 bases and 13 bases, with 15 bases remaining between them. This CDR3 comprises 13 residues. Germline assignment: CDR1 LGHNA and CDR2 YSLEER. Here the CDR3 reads CASSGRLGGVLTF. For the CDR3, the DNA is TGCGCCAGCAGCGGTCGGCTAGGTGGTGTCCTGACTTTC.

The CDR3 spells CASREVYRSDYGYTF. CDR3 nucleotide sequence: TGCGCCAGCAGAGAAGTCTACAGGTCTGACTATGGCTACACCTTC. This chain joins TRBV5-1 and TRBJ1-2; a possible D gene is TRBD1 (5 bases). Trimming shortened V by 5 bases and J by 3 bases, and 17 bases separated the two germline ends. Germline values: CDR1 SGHRS, CDR2 YFSETQ. CDR3 length: 15 residues.

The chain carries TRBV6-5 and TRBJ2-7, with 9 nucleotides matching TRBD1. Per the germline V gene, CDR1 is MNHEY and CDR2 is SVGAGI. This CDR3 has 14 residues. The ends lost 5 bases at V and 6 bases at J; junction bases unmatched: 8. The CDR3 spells CASSTGQGVFEQYF. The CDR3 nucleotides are TGTGCCAGCAGTACGGGACAGGGTGTCTTCGAGCAGTACTTC.

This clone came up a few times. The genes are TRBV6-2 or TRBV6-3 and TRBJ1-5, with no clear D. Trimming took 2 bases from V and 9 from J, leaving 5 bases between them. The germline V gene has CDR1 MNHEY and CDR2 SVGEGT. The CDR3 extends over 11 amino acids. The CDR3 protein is CASSYPGPQHF. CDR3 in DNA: TGTGCCAGCAGTTACCCGGGGCCCCAGCATTTT.

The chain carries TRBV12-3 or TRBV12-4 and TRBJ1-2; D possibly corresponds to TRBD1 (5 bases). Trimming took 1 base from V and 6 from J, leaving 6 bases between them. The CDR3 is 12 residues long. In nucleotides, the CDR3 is TGTGCCAGCAGTTTAGAAGGGGATGGCTACACCTTC. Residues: CASSLEGDGYTF.

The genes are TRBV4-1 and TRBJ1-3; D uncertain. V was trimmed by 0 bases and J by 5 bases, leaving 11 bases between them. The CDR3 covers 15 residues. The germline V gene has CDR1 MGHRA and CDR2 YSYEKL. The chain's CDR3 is CASSQEFGSRNTIYF. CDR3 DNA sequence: TGCGCCAGCAGCCAAGAGTTTGGTTCCAGAAACACCATATATTTT.

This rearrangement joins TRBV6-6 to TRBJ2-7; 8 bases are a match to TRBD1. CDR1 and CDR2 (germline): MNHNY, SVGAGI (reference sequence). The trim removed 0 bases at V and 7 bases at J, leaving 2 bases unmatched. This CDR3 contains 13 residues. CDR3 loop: CASSYSRGREQYF. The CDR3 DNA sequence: TGTGCCAGCAGTTACTCCAGGGGGCGGGAGCAGTACTTC.

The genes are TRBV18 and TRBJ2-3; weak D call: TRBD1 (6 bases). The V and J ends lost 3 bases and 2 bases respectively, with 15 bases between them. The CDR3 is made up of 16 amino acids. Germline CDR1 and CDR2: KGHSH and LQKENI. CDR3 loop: CASSPRGQTVTDTQYF. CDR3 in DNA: TGTGCCAGCTCACCTCGTGGACAGACAGTCACAGATACGCAGTATTTT.

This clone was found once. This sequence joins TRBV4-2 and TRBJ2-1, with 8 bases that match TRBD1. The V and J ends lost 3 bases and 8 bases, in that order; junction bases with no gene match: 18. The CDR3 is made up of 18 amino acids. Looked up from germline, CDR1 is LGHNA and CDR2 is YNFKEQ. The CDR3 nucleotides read TGTGCCAGCAGCCAGACCGGTGGGGGACAGGTCTCGCAGGATGAGCAGTTCTTC. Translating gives CASSQTGGGQVSQDEQFF.

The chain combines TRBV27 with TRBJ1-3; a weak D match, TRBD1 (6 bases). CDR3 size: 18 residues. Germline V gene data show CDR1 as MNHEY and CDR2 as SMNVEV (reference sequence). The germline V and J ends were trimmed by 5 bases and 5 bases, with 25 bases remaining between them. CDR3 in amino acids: CASSLSSGGQGRRNTIYF. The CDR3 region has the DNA TGTGCCAGCAGTCTGAGTTCCGGGGGGCAGGGAAGGCGAAACACCATATATTTT.

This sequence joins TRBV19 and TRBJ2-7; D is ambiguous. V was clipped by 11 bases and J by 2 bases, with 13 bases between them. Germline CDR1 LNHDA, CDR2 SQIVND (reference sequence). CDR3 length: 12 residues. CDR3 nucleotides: TGTGCCGGCCGTCGCCGAACCTACGAGCAGTACTTC. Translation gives CAGRRRTYEQYF.

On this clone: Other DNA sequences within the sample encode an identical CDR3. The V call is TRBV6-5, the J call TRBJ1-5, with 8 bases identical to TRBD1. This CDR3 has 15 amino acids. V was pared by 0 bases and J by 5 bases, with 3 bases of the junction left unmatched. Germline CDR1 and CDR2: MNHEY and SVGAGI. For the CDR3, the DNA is TGTGCCAGCAGTTACTCAGGACAGGGCGATCAGCCCCAGCATTTT. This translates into CASSYSGQGDQPQHF.

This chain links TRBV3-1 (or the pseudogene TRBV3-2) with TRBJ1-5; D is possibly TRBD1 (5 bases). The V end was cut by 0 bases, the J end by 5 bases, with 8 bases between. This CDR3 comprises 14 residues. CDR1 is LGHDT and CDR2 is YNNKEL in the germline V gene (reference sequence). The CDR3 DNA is TGTGCCAGCAGCCAAGACTCGACAGATCAGCCCCAGCATTTT. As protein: CASSQDSTDQPQHF.

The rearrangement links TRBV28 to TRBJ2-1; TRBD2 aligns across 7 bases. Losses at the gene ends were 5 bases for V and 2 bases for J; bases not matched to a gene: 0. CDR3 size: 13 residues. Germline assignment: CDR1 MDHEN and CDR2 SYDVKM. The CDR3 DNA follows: TGTGCCAGCAGTGGACTAGCCTACAATGAGCAGTTCTTC. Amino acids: CASSGLAYNEQFF.

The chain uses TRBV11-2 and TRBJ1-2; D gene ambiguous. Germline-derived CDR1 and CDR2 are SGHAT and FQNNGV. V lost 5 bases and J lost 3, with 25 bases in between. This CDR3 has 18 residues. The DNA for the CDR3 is TGTGCCAGCAGCCAATACTATTCCCGGGAGGACGAAGACTATGGCTACACCTTC. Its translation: CASSQYYSREDEDYGYTF.

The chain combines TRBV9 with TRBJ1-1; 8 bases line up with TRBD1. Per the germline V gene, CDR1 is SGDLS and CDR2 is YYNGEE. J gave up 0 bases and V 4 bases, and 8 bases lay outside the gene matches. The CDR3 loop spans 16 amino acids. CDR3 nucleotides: TGTGCCAGCAGCCCCAGGGGGCGCGGGATGAACACTGAAGCTTTCTTT. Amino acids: CASSPRGRGMNTEAFF.

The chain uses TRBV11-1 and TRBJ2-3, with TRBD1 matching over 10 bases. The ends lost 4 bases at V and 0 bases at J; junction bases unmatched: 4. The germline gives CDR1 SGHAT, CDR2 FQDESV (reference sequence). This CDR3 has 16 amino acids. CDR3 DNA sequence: TGTGCCAGCAGCTCTCGGGACAGGGGAAGCACAGATACGCAGTATTTT. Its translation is CASSSRDRGSTDTQYF.

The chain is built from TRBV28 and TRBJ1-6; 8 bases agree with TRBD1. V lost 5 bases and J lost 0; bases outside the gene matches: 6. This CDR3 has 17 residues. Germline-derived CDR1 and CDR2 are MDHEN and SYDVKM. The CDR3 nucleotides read TGTGCCAGCAGTCCCTCCAGGGGGCTCTCCTATAATTCACCCCTCCACTTT. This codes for CASSPSRGLSYNSPLHF. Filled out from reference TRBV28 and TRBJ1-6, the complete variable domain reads DVKVTQSSRYLVKRTGEKVFLECVQDMDHENMFWYRQDPGLGLRLIYFSYDVKMKEKGDIPEGYSVSREKKERFSLILESASTNQTSMYLCASSPSRGLSYNSPLHFGNGTRLTVT.

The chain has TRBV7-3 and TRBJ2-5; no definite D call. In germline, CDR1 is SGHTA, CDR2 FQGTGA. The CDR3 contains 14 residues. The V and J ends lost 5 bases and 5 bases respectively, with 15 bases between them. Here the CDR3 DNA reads TGTGCCAGCAGCCTGACCCACCGGCTGGAGACCCAGTACTTC. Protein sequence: CASSLTHRLETQYF.

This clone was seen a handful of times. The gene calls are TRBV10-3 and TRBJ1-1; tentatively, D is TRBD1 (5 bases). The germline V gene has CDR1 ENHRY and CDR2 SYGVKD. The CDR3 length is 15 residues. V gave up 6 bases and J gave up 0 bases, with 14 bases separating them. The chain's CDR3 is CAIRPGTYLNTEAFF. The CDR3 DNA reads TGTGCCATCAGACCCGGGACCTACTTGAACACTGAAGCTTTCTTT.

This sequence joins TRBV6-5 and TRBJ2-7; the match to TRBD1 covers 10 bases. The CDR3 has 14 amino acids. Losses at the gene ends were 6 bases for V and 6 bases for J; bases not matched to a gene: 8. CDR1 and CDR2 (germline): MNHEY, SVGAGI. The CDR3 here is CASRPRGTGAEQYF. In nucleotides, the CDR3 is TGTGCCAGCAGACCCCGGGGGACAGGGGCCGAGCAGTACTTC.

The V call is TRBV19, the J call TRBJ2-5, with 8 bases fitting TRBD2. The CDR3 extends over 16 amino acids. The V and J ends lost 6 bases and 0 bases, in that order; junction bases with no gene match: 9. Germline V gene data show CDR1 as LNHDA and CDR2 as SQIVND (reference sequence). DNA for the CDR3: TGTGCCAGTAGGGGGGTAGTAGCGGGGTACCAAGAGACCCAGTACTTC. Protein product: CASRGVVAGYQETQYF. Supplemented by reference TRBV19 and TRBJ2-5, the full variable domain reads DGGITQSPKYLFRKEGQNVTLSCEQNLNHDAMYWYRQDPGQGLRLIYYSQIVNDFQKGDIAEGYSVSREKKESFPLTVTSAQKNPTAFYLCASRGVVAGYQETQYFGPGTRLLVL.

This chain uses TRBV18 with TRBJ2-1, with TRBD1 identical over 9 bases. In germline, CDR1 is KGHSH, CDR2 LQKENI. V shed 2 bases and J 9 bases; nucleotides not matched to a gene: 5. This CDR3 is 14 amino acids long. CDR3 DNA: TGTGCCAGCTCACCAAGACAGGGGGGTTCTGAGCAGTTCTTC. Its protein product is CASSPRQGGSEQFF.